The entry that follows covers one T cell receptor beta chain sequence. This sample was taken from a study of blood T cells in healthy people across ages. The second PCR ran roughly 6 to 11 cycles with a sample-barcoded 5' primer and J-beta primers. Tagging of each cDNA molecule was performed by a template-switch adaptor with 12 random nucleotides. TCRdb used MiXCR to reprocess the 5' RACE reads, holding one entry per CDR3 protein. This sample has about 1.1 million distinct CDR3 sequences, with 35% to 40% found just once. PBMCs were isolated at a quantity of at least 6 million per sample. The CDR3 extends over 12 amino acids. J was trimmed by 7 bases and V by 6 bases; bases with no gene match: 6. The germline V gene has CDR1 SQVTM and CDR2 ANQGSEA.

The sample consisted of blood. The sequence derives from a man between 18 and 35 years old in good health. The V and J genes are TRBV29-1 and TRBJ1-2, with TRBD1 identical over 9 bases. DNA of the CDR3: TGCAGCGTCGTACAGGGGGCTCGTGGCTACACCTTC. It translates to CSVVQGARGYTF.